This T cell receptor beta chain was sequenced for a study of shared clonotypes between healthy human individuals. CDR1 SGHTA and CDR2 FQGNSA come from the germline V gene. With 5 bases removed from V and 1 base from J, the gap between germline ends came to 12 bases. This CDR3 spans 14 amino acids. Every unsorted PBMC PCR replicate was loaded with about 300 ng DNA, roughly 32,000 T cell genomes. The table came from immunoSEQ multiplex PCR; TCRdb's copy has only in-frame clones and leaves some out. The sample carries about half a million clones, 78% recorded once. Sequencing used PBMCs. This receptor was obtained from a middle-aged woman in good health. Some clones in this sample may be carry-over from other donors' samples. The chain links TRBV7-2 to TRBJ2-7, with D tentatively TRBD1 (6 bases). CDR3 sequence reads: CASSGTSPSYEQYF. CDR3 in DNA: TGTGCCAGCAGCGGGACATCCCCATCCTACGAGCAGTACTTC.